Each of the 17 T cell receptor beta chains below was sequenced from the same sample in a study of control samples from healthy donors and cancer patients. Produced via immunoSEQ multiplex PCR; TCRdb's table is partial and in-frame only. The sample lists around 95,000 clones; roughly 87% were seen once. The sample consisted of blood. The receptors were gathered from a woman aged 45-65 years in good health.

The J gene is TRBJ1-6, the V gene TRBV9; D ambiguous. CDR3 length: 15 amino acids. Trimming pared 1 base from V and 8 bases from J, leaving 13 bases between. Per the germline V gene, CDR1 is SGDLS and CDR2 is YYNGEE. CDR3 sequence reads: CASSVSPSWDSPLHF. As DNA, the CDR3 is TGTGCCAGCAGCGTATCCCCTTCTTGGGATTCACCCCTCCACTTT.

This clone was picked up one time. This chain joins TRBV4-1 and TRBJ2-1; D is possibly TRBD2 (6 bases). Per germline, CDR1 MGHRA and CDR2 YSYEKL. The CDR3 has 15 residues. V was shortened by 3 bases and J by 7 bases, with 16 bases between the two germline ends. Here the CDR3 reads CASSQSLGGRNEQFF. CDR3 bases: TGCGCCAGCAGCCAGAGCCTGGGAGGAAGAAATGAGCAGTTCTTC.

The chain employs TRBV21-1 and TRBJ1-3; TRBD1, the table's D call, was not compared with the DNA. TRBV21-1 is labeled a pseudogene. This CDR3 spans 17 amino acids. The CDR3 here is CASRGQGATGCRNTIYF. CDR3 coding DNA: TGTGCCAGCAGGGGACAGGGGGCGACGGGTTGCCGAAACACCATATATTTT.

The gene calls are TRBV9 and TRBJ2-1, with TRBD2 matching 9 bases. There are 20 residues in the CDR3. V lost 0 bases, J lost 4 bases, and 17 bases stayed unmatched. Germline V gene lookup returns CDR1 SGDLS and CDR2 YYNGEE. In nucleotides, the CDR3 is TGTGCCAGCAGCGTAGCCCTGGATTTAGCGGGAGTACTCCCTTACAATGAGCAGTTCTTC. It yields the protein CASSVALDLAGVLPYNEQFF.

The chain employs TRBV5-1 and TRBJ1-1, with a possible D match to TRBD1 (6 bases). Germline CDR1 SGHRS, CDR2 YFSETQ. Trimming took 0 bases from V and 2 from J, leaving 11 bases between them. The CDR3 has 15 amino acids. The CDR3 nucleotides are TGCGCCAGCAGCTTGGATCCGGACAGAAACACTGAAGCTTTCTTT. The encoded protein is CASSLDPDRNTEAFF.

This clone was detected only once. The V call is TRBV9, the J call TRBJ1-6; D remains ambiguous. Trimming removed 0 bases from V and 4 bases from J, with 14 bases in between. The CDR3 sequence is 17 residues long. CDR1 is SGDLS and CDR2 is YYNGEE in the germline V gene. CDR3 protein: CASSVAAEGRYNSPLHF. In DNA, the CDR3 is TGTGCCAGCAGCGTAGCCGCTGAGGGTAGATATAATTCACCCCTCCACTTT.

The chain's CDR3 is CASSLTGGTSPLHF. The CDR3 nucleotides read TGTGCCAGCAGCTTAACAGGGGGTACTTCACCCCTCCACTTT. The rearrangement uses TRBV7-3 and TRBJ1-6, with D tentatively TRBD1 (6 bases). V lost 0 bases, J lost 9 bases, and 9 bases lay in between. This CDR3 has 14 residues. Looked up from germline, CDR1 is SGHTA and CDR2 is FQGTGA.

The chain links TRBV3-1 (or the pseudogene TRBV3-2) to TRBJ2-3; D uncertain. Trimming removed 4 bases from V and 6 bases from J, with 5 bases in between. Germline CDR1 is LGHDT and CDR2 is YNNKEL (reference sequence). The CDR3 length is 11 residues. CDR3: CASSLKDTQYF. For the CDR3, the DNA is TGTGCCAGCAGCCTGAAGGATACGCAGTATTTT.

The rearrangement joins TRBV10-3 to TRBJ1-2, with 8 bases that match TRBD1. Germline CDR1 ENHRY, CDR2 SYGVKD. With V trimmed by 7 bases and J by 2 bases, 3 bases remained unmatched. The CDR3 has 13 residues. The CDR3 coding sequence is TGTGCCATCACTCGGACAGGGAACTATGGCTACACCTTC. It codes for CAITRTGNYGYTF.

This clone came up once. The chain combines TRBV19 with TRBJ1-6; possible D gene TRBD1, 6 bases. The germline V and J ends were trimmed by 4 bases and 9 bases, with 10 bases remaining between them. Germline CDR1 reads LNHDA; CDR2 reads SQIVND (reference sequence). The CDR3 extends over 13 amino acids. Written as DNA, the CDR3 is TGTGCCAGTAGTAGCTGGACAGCTTCACCCCTCCACTTT. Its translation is CASSSWTASPLHF.

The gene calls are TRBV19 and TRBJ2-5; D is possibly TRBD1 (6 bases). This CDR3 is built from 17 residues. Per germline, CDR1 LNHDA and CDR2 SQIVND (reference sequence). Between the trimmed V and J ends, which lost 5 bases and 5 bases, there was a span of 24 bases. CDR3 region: CASSSYPAPKGVETQYF. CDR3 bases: TGTGCCAGTAGTTCATACCCCGCACCGAAGGGGGTGGAGACCCAGTACTTC.

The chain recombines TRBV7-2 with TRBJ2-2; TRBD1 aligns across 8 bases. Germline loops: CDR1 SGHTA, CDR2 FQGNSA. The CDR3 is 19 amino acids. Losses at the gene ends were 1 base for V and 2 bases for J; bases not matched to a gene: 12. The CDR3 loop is CASSLGRTGSLGNTGELFF. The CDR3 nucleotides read TGTGCCAGCAGCTTAGGGCGGACAGGGTCTCTGGGAAACACCGGGGAGCTGTTTTTT.

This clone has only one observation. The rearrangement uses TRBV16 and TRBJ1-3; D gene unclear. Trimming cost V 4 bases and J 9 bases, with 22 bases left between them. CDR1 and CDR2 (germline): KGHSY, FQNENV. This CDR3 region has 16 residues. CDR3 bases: TGTGCCAGCAGCCTCTCTCCCCCAGATACGATCACCACCATATATTTT. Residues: CASSLSPPDTITTIYF.

This CDR3 reads CASSLDQGVREQYF. The CDR3 DNA sequence: TGCGCCAGCAGCTTGGATCAAGGGGTTCGGGAGCAGTACTTC. The chain links TRBV5-1 to TRBJ2-7; D might be TRBD1 (5 bases). V gave up 0 bases and J gave up 7 bases, with 14 bases separating them. The length of the CDR3 is 14 residues. CDR1 is SGHRS, CDR2 YFSETQ, per germline.

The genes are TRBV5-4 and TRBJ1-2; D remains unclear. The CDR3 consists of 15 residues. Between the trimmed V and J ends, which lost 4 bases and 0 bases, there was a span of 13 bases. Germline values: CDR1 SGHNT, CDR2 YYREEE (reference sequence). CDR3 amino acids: CASSRRDTANYGYTF. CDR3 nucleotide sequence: TGTGCCAGCAGCCGGCGAGACACAGCTAACTATGGCTACACCTTC.

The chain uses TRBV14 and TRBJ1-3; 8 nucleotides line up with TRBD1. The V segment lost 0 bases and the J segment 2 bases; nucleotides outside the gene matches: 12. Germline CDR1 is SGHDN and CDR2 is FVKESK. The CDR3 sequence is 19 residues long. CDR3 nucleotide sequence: TGTGCCAGCAGCCAAGAGGCTCACAGGGGGTTCGATACTGGAAACACCATATATTTT. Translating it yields CASSQEAHRGFDTGNTIYF.

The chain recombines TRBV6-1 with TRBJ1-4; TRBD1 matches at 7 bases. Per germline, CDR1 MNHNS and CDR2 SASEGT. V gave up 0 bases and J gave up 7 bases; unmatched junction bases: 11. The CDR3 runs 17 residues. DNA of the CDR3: TGTGCCAGCAGTGAAGCCAACCACAGGGGTTGGAGTGAAAAACTGTTTTTT. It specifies CASSEANHRGWSEKLFF.